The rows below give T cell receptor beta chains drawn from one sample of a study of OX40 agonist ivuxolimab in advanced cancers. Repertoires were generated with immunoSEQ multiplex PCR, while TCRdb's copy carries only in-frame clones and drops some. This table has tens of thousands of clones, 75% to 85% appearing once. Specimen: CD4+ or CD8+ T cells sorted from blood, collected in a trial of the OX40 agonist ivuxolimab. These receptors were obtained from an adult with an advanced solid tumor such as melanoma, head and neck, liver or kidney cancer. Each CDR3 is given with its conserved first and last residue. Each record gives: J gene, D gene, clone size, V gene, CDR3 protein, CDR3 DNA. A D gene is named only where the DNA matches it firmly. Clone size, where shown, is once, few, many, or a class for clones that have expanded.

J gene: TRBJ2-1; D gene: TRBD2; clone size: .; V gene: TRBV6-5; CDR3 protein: CASSALGRFNEQFF; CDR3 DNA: TGTGCCAGCAGTGCCCTCGGGAGGTTCAATGAGCAGTTCTTC
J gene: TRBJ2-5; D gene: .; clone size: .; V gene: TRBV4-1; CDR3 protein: CASSQDPSGAQQETQYF; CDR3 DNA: TGCGCCAGCAGCCAAGACCCCTCCGGGGCTCAACAAGAGACCCAGTACTTC
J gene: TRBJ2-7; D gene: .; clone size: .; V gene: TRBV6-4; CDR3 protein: CASRRPLRSPYEQYF; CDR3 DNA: TGTGCCAGCAGACGACCACTAAGGTCTCCCTACGAGCAGTACTTC
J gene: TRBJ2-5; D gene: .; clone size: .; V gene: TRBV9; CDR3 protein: CASSVQGGETQYF; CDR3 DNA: TGTGCCAGCAGTGTCCAGGGAGGCGAGACCCAGTACTTC
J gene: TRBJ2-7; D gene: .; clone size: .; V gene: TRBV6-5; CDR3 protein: CASTPGALSYEQYF; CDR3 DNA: TGTGCCAGCACCCCCGGGGCGCTCTCCTACGAGCAGTACTTC
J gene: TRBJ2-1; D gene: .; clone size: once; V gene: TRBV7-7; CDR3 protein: CASSLGGNYNEQFF; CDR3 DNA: TGTGCTAGCAGCTTAGGCGGGAACTACAATGAGCAGTTCTTC
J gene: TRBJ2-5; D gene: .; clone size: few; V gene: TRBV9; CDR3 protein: CASKRTEGETQYF; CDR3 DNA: TGTGCCAGCAAGAGGACGGAAGGGGAGACCCAGTACTTC
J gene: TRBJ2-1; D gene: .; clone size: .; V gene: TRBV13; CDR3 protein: CASSPPRQSSYNEQFF; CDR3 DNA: TGTGCCAGCAGCCCCCCAAGACAAAGCTCCTACAATGAGCAGTTCTTC
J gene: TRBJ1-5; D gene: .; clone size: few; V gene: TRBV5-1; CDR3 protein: CASSVGTSLDQPQHF; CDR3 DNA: TGCGCCAGCAGCGTCGGGACATCTCTTGATCAGCCCCAGCATTTT
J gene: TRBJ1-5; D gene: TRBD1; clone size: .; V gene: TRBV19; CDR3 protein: CASSPSDRVTQPQHF; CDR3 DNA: TGTGCCAGTAGTCCCTCGGACAGGGTCACCCAGCCCCAGCATTTT
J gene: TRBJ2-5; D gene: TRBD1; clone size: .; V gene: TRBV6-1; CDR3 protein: CASRTGGTVRETQYF; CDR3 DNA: TGTGCCAGCAGAACAGGGGGGACGGTCCGCGAGACCCAGTACTTC
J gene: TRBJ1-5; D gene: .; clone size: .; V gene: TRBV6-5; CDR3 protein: CASSRTVNQPQHF; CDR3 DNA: TGTGCCAGCTCAAGGACGGTCAATCAGCCCCAGCATTTT
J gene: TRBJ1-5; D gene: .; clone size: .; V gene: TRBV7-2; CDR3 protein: CASSPMTWNQPQHF; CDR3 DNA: TGTGCCAGCAGCCCTATGACGTGGAATCAGCCCCAGCATTTT
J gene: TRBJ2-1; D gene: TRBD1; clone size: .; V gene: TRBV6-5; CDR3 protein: CASSPDRDRHNEQFF; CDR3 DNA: TGTGCCAGCAGCCCCGACCGGGACAGACACAATGAGCAGTTCTTC
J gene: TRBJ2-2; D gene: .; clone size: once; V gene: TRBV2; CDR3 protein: CASRAQRLNTGELFF; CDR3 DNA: TGTGCCAGCAGGGCCCAACGGCTGAACACCGGGGAGCTGTTTTTT
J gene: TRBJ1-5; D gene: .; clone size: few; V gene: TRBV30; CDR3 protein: CAWSGRDQPQHF; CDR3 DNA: TGTGCCTGGAGTGGCCGGGATCAGCCCCAGCATTTT
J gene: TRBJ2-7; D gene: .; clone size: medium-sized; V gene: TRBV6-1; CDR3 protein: CASSRQQGDYEQYF; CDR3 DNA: TGTGCCAGCAGTAGACAGCAGGGAGACTACGAGCAGTACTTC
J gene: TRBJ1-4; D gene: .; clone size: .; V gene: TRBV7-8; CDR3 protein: CASSQQQGLGEKLFF; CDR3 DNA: TGTGCCAGCAGCCAACAACAGGGCCTCGGTGAAAAACTGTTTTTT